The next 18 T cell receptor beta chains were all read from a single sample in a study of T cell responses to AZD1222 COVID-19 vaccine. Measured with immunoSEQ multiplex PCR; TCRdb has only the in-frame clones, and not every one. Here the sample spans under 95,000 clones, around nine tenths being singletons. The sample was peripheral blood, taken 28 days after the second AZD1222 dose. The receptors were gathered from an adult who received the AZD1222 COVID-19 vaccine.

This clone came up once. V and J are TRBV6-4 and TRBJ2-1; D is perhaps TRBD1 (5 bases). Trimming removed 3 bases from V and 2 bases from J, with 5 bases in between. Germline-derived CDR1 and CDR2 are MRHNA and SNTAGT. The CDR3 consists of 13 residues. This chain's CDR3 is CASSEQAYNEQFF. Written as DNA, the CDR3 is TGTGCCAGCAGTGAACAGGCCTACAATGAGCAGTTCTTC.

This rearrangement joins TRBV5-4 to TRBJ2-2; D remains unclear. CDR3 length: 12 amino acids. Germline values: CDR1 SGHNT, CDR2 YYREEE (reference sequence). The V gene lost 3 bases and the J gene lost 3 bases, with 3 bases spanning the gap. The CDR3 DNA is TGTGCCAGCAGCTACTACACCGGGGAGCTGTTTTTT. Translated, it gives CASSYYTGELFF.

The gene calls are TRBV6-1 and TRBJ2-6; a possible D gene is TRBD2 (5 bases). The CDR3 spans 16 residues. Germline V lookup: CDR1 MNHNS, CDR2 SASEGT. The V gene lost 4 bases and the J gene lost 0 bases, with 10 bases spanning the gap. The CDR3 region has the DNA TGTGCCAGCAGTGGACAACGGGACTCTGGGGCCAACGTCCTGACTTTC. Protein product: CASSGQRDSGANVLTF.

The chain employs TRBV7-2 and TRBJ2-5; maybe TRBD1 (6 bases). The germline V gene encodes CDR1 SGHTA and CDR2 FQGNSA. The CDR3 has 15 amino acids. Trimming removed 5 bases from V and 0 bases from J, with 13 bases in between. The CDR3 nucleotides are TGTGCCAGCAGCCCTTGGACAGCGTACCAAGAGACCCAGTACTTC. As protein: CASSPWTAYQETQYF.

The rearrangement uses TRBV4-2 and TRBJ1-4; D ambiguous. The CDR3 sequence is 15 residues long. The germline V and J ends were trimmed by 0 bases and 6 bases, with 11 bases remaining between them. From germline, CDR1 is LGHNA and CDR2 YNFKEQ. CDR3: CASSQDRGDYEKLFF. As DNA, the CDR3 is TGTGCCAGCAGCCAAGACCGGGGAGATTATGAAAAACTGTTTTTT.

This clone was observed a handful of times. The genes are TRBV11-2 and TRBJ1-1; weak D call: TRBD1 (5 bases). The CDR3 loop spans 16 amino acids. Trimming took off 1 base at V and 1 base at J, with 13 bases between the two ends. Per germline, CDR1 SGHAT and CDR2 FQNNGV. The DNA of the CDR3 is TGTGCCAGCAGCTTAGTCTGGGGCCAAAAGAACACTGAAGCTTTCTTT. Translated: CASSLVWGQKNTEAFF.

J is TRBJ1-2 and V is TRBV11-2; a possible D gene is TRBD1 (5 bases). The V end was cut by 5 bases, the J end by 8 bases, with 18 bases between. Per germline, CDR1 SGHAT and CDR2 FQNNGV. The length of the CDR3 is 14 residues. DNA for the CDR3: TGTGCCAGCAGCCAAGTCAGTGGCAGGGACGGCTACACCTTC. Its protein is CASSQVSGRDGYTF. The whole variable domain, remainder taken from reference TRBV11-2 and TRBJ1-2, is EAGVAQSPRYKIIEKRQSVAFWCNPISGHATLYWYQQILGQGPKLLIQFQNNGVVDDSQLPKDRFSAERLKGVDSTLKIQPAKLEDSAVYLCASSQVSGRDGYTFGSGTRLTVV.

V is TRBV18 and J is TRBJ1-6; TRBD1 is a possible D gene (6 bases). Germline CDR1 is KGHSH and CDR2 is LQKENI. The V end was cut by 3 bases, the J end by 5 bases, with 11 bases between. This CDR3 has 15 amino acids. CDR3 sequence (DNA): TGTGCCAGCTCACCTCTTGGGGGCGATAATTCACCCCTCCACTTT. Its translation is CASSPLGGDNSPLHF.

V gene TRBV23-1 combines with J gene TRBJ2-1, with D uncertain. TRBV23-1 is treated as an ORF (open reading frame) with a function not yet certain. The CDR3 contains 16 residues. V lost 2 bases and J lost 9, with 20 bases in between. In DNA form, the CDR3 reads TGCGCCAGCAGTCAAAGGACGGACCCTTTGAGCACTGAGCAGTTCTTC. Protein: CASSQRTDPLSTEQFF.

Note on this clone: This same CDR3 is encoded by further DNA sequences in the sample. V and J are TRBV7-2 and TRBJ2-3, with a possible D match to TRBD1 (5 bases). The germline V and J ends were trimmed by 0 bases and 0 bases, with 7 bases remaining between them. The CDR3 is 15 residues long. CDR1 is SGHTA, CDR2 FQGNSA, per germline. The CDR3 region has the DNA TGTGCCAGCAGCTTAGCGGGGCTTAGCACAGATACGCAGTATTTT. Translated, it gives CASSLAGLSTDTQYF.

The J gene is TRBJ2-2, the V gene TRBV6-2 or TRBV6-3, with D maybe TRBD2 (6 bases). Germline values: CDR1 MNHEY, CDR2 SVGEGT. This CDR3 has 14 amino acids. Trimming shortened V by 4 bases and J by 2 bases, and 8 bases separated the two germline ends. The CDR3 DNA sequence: TGTGCCAGCAGTTTGGGACTTAACACCGGGGAGCTGTTTTTT. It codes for CASSLGLNTGELFF.

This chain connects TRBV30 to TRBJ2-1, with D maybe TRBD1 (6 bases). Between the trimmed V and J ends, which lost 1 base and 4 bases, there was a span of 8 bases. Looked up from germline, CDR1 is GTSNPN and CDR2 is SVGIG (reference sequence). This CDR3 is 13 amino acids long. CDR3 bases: TGTGCCTGGAGTGATACAGGGTACAATGAGCAGTTCTTC. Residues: CAWSDTGYNEQFF.

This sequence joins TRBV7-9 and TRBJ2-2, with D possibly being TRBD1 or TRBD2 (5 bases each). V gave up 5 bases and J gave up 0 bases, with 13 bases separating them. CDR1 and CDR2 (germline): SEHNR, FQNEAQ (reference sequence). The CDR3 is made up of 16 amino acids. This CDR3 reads CASSPGPRTNTGELFF. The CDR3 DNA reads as TGTGCCAGCAGCCCGGGACCTCGAACGAACACCGGGGAGCTGTTTTTT. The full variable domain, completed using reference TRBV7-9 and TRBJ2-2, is DTGVSQNPRHKITKRGQNVTFRCDPISEHNRLYWYRQTLGQGPEFLTYFQNEAQLEKSRLLSDRFSAERPKGSFSTLEIQRTEQGDSAMYLCASSPGPRTNTGELFFGEGSRLTVL.

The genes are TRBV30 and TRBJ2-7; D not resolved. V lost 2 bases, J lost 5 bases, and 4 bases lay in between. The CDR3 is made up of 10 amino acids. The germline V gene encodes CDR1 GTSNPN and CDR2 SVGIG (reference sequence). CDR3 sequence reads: CAWSTDEQYF. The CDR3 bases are TGTGCCTGGAGTACCGACGAGCAGTACTTC.

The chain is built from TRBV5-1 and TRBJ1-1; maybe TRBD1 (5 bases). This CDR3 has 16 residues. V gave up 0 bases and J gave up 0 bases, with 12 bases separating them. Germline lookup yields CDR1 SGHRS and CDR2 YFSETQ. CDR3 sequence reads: CASSLALAGMNTEAFF. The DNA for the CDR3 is TGCGCCAGCAGCTTGGCTCTGGCAGGGATGAACACTGAAGCTTTCTTT.

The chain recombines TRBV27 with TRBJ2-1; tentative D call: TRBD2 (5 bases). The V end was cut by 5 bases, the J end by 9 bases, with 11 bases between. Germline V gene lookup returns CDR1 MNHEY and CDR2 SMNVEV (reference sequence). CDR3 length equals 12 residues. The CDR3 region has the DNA TGTGCCAGCAGTCCCCCGGGGTTTGAGCAGTTCTTC. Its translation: CASSPPGFEQFF.

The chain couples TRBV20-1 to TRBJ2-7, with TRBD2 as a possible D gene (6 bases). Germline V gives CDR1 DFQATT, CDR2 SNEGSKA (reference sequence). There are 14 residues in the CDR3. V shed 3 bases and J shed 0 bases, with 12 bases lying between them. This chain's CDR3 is CSASAGGDSYEQYF. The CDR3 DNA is TGCAGTGCTAGTGCTGGAGGGGACTCCTACGAGCAGTACTTC.

CDR3 sequence: CASSIGTSGRAVIHEQYF. CDR3 nucleotides: TGTGCCAGTAGTATAGGCACTAGCGGGAGGGCTGTTATTCACGAGCAGTACTTC. The J gene is TRBJ2-7, the V gene TRBV19; 13 bases match TRBD2. This CDR3 spans 18 amino acids. Losses at the gene ends were 1 base for V and 5 bases for J; bases not matched to a gene: 11. Looked up from germline, CDR1 is LNHDA and CDR2 is SQIVND (reference sequence). Looking up the rest from reference TRBV19 and TRBJ2-7 gives the full variable domain: DGGITQSPKYLFRKEGQNVTLSCEQNLNHDAMYWYRQDPGQGLRLIYYSQIVNDFQKGDIAEGYSVSREKKESFPLTVTSAQKNPTAFYLCASSIGTSGRAVIHEQYFGPGTRLTVT.